This T cell receptor beta chain was identified in a study of cytomegalovirus exposure and HLA in healthy donors. Study context: A data release that came early held approximately 85 million unique TCRs from HLA-typed donors.

The PCR contained 60 Vbeta and 13 Jbeta primers. Using immunoSEQ multiplex PCR, the repertoire was profiled, and TCRdb retains in-frame clones only, with some absent. Of about 130,000 clones in the sample, about 78% were seen once. The CDR3 spans 15 residues. The TCR was taken from a female donor in good health and CMV-seronegative. Sequenced sample: PBMCs. The genes are TRBV21-1 and TRBJ1-5; the table's D call of TRBD1 was not tested on the DNA. TRBV21-1 is described as a pseudogene. The CDR3 DNA follows: TGTGCCAGCAGCAAAGTCGTCCAGAATAATCAGCCCCAGCATTTT. Translating gives CASSKVVQNNQPQHF.